These T cell receptor beta chains were read from a single sample in a study of beta chain features in type 1 diabetes. Repertoires were generated with immunoSEQ multiplex PCR, while TCRdb's copy carries only in-frame clones and drops some. The sample holds roughly 450,000 clones, approximately 13% seen once. The sample comprised naive CD4+ T cells from blood. These receptors all come from a young man in good health. The CDR3 runs from the conserved cysteine through the conserved F or W. D genes are given only for firm matches. Size values are once, few and many counts, or a class for expanded clones, and some rows have none.

TRBJ2-1,.,.,TRBV11-3,TGTGCCAGCAGCTTAGTGGGATCCTACAATGAGCAGTTCTTC,CASSLVGSYNEQFF
TRBJ2-2,.,few,TRBV14,TGTGCCAGCAGCCAAGCTACGGGTTTCGGCACCGGGGAGCTGTTTTTT,CASSQATGFGTGELFF
TRBJ2-3,.,many,TRBV30,TGTGCCTGGAGTGTACGAGATACGCAGTATTTT,CAWSVRDTQYF
TRBJ2-1,.,.,TRBV7-9,TGTGCCAGCAGCTTAAATATCGCACAGATTAGCCTCTTC,CASSLNIAQISLF
TRBJ2-3,.,.,TRBV19,TGTGCCAGTAGTACCGAACCGGTGACAGCGACAGATACGCAGTATTTT,CASSTEPVTATDTQYF
TRBJ2-3,.,few,TRBV5-4,TGTGCCATCCCGGGATCAAAAGGCCCGATCAACACAGATACGCAGTATTTT,CAIPGSKGPINTDTQYF
TRBJ2-7,.,few,TRBV9,TGTGCCAGCAGCGTAGATACTTTCACCTACGAGCAGTACTTC,CASSVDTFTYEQYF
TRBJ1-2,.,once,TRBV9,TGTGCCAGCAGCGTAGTTGTCGGAGCTGGCTACACCTTC,CASSVVVGAGYTF
TRBJ1-1,.,.,TRBV5-1,TGCGCCAGCAGCCCGGGGGCGGCAAACACTGAAGCTTTCTTT,CASSPGAANTEAFF
TRBJ2-5,TRBD2,.,TRBV13,TGTGCCAGCAGCTTAAAAAGACTAGCCTTTGGGGCCCAGTACTTC,CASSLKRLAFGAQYF
TRBJ2-3,.,.,TRBV7-6,TGTGCCAGCAGCCTAGTACAGTGGGATACGCAGTATTTT,CASSLVQWDTQYF
TRBJ2-3,.,.,TRBV12-2,TGTGCAAGTCGCCTCAAGACGGGGACACCGAGCACAGATACGCAGTATTTT,CASRLKTGTPSTDTQYF
TRBJ1-1,.,few,TRBV18,TGTGCCAGCTCAGGAGACAGGTTGAACACTGAAGCTTTCTTT,CASSGDRLNTEAFF
TRBJ2-1,TRBD2,.,TRBV9,TGTGCCAGTAACCGGGAATTAGCGGGAATTCAAGGTGAGCAGTTCTTC,CASNRELAGIQGEQFF
TRBJ2-4,.,.,TRBV7-9,TGTGCCAGCAACATAGAGGGGGGAGCCAAAAACATTCAGTACTTC,CASNIEGGAKNIQYF